This TCR beta chain appears in the sequencing data of a study of response to subunit inactivated influenza vaccine. Findings and limits, study-wide: T cells newly recruited by each seasonal influenza vaccination are few, the authors suggested.

MiXCR, run by TCRdb on the RT-PCR reads, gives a single entry per CDR3 protein. The sample has about 540,000 distinct CDR3 sequences, 14% seen once. CDR3 size: 17 residues. J lost 4 bases, V lost 6 bases, and 12 bases had no gene match. This clonotype was observed a handful of times. The antigen is undetermined. This chain uses TRBV12-3 or TRBV12-4 with TRBJ2-6, with 7 bases that match TRBD1. This specimen consisted of PBMCs from blood, obtained roughly 13 days after vaccination. The clonotype originates from a middle-aged man who received an inactivated influenza vaccine. The CDR3 reads CASRPETGNFGANVLTF. In nucleotides, the CDR3 is TGTGCCAGCAGGCCGGAGACAGGGAACTTCGGGGCCAACGTCCTGACTTTC.